This T cell receptor beta chain stems from a study of cytomegalovirus exposure and HLA in healthy donors. Overall study findings and caveats: TCR beta V- and J-gene trimming, according to a later analysis, was linked to a missense DCLRE1C variant.

This PCR relied on a set of 60 Vbeta primers and 13 Jbeta primers. Here immunoSEQ multiplex PCR was the method, and the copy in TCRdb shows in-frame clones only, minus some. The top ten clones hold 2.9% of a sample with roughly 220,000 clones, roughly 80% of them seen once. Details on this clone: Its antigen is unknown.

CDR1 is LNHDA and CDR2 is SQIVND in the germline V gene (reference sequence). The CDR3 length is 15 residues. V was trimmed by 7 bases and J by 8 bases, leaving 23 bases between them. The receptor was isolated from a young man in good health and CMV-seronegative. The sequenced sample was PBMCs. The J gene is TRBJ1-2, the V gene TRBV19; maybe TRBD1 (6 bases). Here the CDR3 DNA reads TGTGCCAGTACGGGACAAGGCCTGGGCTCGGGCGGCTACACCTTC. It yields the protein CASTGQGLGSGGYTF.